A selection of T cell receptor beta chains follows, all from one sample in a study of cytomegalovirus exposure and HLA in healthy donors. Produced via immunoSEQ multiplex PCR; TCRdb's table is partial and in-frame only. The sample lists a few hundred thousand clones, roughly 88% occurring once. Sequenced input: PBMCs. The origin of the receptors is a woman in her 30s in good health and CMV-seropositive. The CDR3 runs from the conserved cysteine through the conserved F or W. The order of the fields is J gene, V gene, D gene, clone size, CDR3 protein, CDR3 DNA. The D gene is left open where the match is weak. Where a row states a size, it is once, few, many or the class of an expanded clone; other rows omit it.

TRBJ1-2 | TRBV7-8 | NA | NA | CASSLSTYGYTF | TGTGCCAGCAGCTTATCCACCTATGGCTACACCTTC
TRBJ2-5 | TRBV20-1 | NA | once | CSARDTETQYF | TGCAGTGCTAGAGACACTGAGACCCAGTACTTC
TRBJ1-2 | TRBV11-2 | NA | NA | CASSLEAGSANNYGYTF | TGTGCCAGCAGCTTAGAGGCAGGGAGCGCCAATAACTATGGCTACACCTTC
TRBJ1-1 | TRBV9 | NA | NA | CASSVRAMNTEAFF | TGTGCCAGCAGTGTTAGGGCTATGAACACTGAAGCTTTCTTT
TRBJ1-1 | TRBV25-1 | NA | NA | CASSEARNTEAFF | TGTGCCAGCAGTGAGGCACGGAACACTGAAGCTTTCTTT
TRBJ2-1 | TRBV4-2 | NA | NA | CASSQDRLYNEQFF | TGTGCCAGCAGCCAAGATCGACTTTACAATGAGCAGTTCTTC
TRBJ1-4 | TRBV2 | TRBD1 | once | CASRAWRGLNEKLFF | TGTGCCAGCAGGGCCTGGAGGGGGCTGAATGAAAAACTGTTTTTT
TRBJ1-1 | TRBV2 | TRBD1 | NA | CASRGQWNTEAFF | TGTGCCAGCAGGGGACAGTGGAACACTGAAGCTTTCTTT
TRBJ1-5 | TRBV10-3 | NA | NA | CAIRVREGEPQHF | TGTGCCATCAGGGTCAGGGAGGGAGAGCCCCAGCATTTT
TRBJ2-1 | TRBV2 | NA | NA | CASSPASRDEQFF | TGTGCCAGCAGCCCTGCCTCCCGGGATGAGCAGTTCTTC
TRBJ1-2 | TRBV30 | NA | NA | CAWSPTVRYGYTF | TGTGCCTGGAGTCCAACCGTCCGCTATGGCTACACCTTC
TRBJ2-3 | TRBV9 | NA | NA | CASSPGSGTQYF | TGTGCCAGCAGCCCTGGAAGTGGTACGCAGTATTTT
TRBJ1-2 | TRBV9 | NA | NA | CASSQGANYGYTF | TGTGCCAGCAGCCAGGGAGCTAACTATGGCTACACCTTC
TRBJ2-1 | TRBV9 | NA | NA | CASSVGPSEHSYNEQFF | TGTGCCAGCAGCGTAGGACCTTCCGAACACTCGTACAATGAGCAGTTCTTC
TRBJ2-7 | TRBV5-1 | NA | NA | CASSRQDYPIEQYF | TGCGCCAGCAGCCGCCAGGATTATCCGATTGAGCAGTACTTC
TRBJ1-2 | TRBV6-1 | NA | NA | CASRGGGYTF | TGTGCCAGCAGAGGGGGAGGCTACACCTTC
TRBJ2-7 | TRBV11-3 | NA | NA | CASSYGTLTYEQYF | TGTGCCAGCAGCTACGGGACCCTCACCTACGAGCAGTACTTC
TRBJ2-1 | TRBV27 | TRBD2 | NA | CASSAGLALEQFF | TGTGCCAGCAGTGCGGGACTAGCTCTTGAGCAGTTCTTC
TRBJ2-7 | TRBV7-3 | TRBD2 | NA | CASSLLGLADYEQYF | TGTGCCAGCAGCTTACTGGGACTAGCGGACTACGAGCAGTACTTC
TRBJ1-2 | TRBV11-2 | NA | few | CASSKVPGNEYGYTF | TGTGCCAGCAGCAAAGTGCCGGGTAACGAGTATGGCTACACCTTC
TRBJ2-6 | TRBV29-1 | TRBD1 | few | CSVSQGAVSGANVLTF | TGCAGCGTTAGCCAGGGGGCCGTCTCTGGGGCCAACGTCCTGACTTTC
TRBJ2-1 | TRBV2 | TRBD2 | NA | CASTGTSGYNEQFF | TGTGCCAGTACCGGGACTAGCGGGTACAATGAGCAGTTCTTC
TRBJ1-1 | TRBV5-6 | NA | NA | CASSLARGPEAFF | TGTGCCAGCAGCCTGGCCAGAGGTCCCGAAGCTTTCTTT
TRBJ1-3 | TRBV11-2 | TRBD1 | NA | CASSLDLVTGVNTIYF | TGTGCCAGCAGCTTAGATCTGGTAACAGGGGTAAACACCATATATTTT
TRBJ2-1 | TRBV30 | NA | NA | CAWSVLANEQFF | TGTGCCTGGAGTGTACTGGCAAATGAGCAGTTCTTC
TRBJ1-2 | TRBV5-6 | NA | NA | CASSLYVVQRELNYGYTF | TGTGCCAGCAGCTTGTACGTCGTCCAAAGGGAGCTTAACTATGGCTACACCTTC
TRBJ1-5 | TRBV25-1 | NA | NA | CASSSDSYNQPQHF | TGTGCCAGCAGTTCCGACAGCTACAATCAGCCCCAGCATTTT
TRBJ1-1 | TRBV28 | NA | NA | CASSFDMGERWVLEAFF | TGTGCCAGCAGTTTCGATATGGGGGAAAGGTGGGTCCTCGAAGCTTTCTTT
TRBJ2-7 | TRBV5-4 | TRBD1 | once | CASSFGPTGVYEQYF | TGTGCCAGCAGCTTCGGCCCAACAGGGGTGTACGAGCAGTACTTC
TRBJ1-2 | TRBV28 | NA | NA | CASSPNSNYGYTF | TGTGCCAGCAGCCCTAACAGTAACTATGGCTACACCTTC
TRBJ2-7 | TRBV27 | TRBD2 | NA | CASSRSGTMNEQYF | TGTGCCAGCAGTAGGAGCGGGACTATGAACGAGCAGTACTTC
TRBJ2-1 | TRBV9 | TRBD2 | many | CASSVAVAGHYNEQFF | TGTGCCAGCAGCGTAGCTGTAGCGGGGCACTACAATGAGCAGTTCTTC
TRBJ1-1 | TRBV7-9 | TRBD1 | NA | CASSITGGRTEAFF | TGTGCCAGCAGCATAACAGGGGGACGAACTGAAGCTTTCTTT
TRBJ2-5 | TRBV27 | NA | NA | CASSLRREETQYF | TGTGCCAGCAGTTTACGTCGGGAAGAGACCCAGTACTTC
TRBJ1-5 | TRBV7-6 | TRBD1 | few | CASSLTWDRDRCQPQHF | TGTGCCAGCAGCTTAACCTGGGACAGGGACCGTTGTCAGCCCCAGCATTTT
TRBJ1-4 | TRBV5-1 | NA | NA | CASSYDKGDEKLFF | TGCGCCAGCAGCTACGACAAGGGGGACGAAAAACTGTTTTTT